This note documents a single T cell receptor beta chain sequence. What it binds is not known. This CDR3 is built from 16 residues. Trimming took off 2 bases at V and 6 bases at J, with 20 bases between the two ends. The germline CDR1 and CDR2 sequences are KGHSH and LQKENI. Libraries for TCR beta were made by quantitative 5'-RACE with molecular barcodes. TCRdb processed the 5' RACE reads anew with MiXCR; each CDR3 protein has one entry. The sample lists 340,000 or so distinct CDR3 sequences, about 14% seen once, with about 1% in the top ten. The sample belongs to a study of CD8 T cells in ankylosing spondylitis. General study points: According to the report, clones linked to the disease were significantly enriched in matched synovial fluid samples taken from ankylosing spondylitis patients.

The sequenced sample consisted of blood, either unsorted or a sorted T cell fraction (not recorded which). This clonotype was sampled from a male donor with ankylosing spondylitis or in good health (not recorded which). This chain links TRBV18 with TRBJ2-7; D tentatively fits TRBD1 or TRBD2 (5 bases each). CDR3 sequence: CASSPVVGRSGGEQYF. The CDR3 DNA is TGTGCCAGCTCACCAGTTGTGGGACGCTCTGGGGGCGAGCAGTACTTC.